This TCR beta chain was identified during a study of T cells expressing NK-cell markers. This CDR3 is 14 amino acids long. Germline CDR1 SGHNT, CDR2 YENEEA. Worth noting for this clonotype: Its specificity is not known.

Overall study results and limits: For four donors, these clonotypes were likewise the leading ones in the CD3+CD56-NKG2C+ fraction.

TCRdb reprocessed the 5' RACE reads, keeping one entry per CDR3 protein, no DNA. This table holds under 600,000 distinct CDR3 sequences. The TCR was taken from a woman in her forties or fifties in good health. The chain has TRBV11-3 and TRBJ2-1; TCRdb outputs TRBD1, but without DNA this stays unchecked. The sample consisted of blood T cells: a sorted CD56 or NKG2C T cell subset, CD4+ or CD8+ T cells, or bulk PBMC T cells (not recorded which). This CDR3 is CASSLGVGRDEQFF.